This TCR beta chain was identified during a study of blood T cell repertoires in COVID-19. The overall study: Both acute and convalescent COVID-19 samples were obtained from the United States, Italy and Spain. Sources were T cells, B-cell-depleted T cells, or PBMCs; the material itself was cDNA or gDNA.

Original methodology: The assay estimated nucleated cells by amplifying reference gene primers. Sequencing was performed with immunoSEQ multiplex PCR; in TCRdb, only in-frame clones are kept and a portion is missing. V and J calls and clone size are as listed in that table; D and trimming were resolved from the DNA. Altogether 120,000 or so clones are present, 65% to 90% being singletons, with the ten largest covering about 7%. Germline lookup yields CDR1 MNHNY and CDR2 SVGAGI (reference sequence). This CDR3 is built from 14 residues. V gave up 7 bases and J gave up 5 bases, with 17 bases separating them.

Specimen: peripheral blood. The sequence derives from a man older than 75 with active or convalescent COVID-19. The chain is built from TRBV6-6 and TRBJ2-5, with D maybe TRBD2 (6 bases). CDR3 DNA sequence: TGTGCCAGCACCCCTGGGGCGGAGGGGGAGACCCAGTACTTC. This encodes CASTPGAEGETQYF.